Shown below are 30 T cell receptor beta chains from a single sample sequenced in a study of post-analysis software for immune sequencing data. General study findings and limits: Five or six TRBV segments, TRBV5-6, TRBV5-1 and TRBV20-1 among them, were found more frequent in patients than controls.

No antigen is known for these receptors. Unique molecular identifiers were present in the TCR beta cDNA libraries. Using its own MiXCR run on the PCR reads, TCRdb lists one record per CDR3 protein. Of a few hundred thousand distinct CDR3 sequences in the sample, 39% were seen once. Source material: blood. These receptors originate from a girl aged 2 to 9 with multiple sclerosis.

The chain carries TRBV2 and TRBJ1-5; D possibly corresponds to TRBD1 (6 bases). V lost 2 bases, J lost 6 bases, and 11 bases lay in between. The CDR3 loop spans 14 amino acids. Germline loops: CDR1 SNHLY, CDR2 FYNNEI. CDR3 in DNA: TGTGCCAGCAGTGAACAGGGGATCCGTCAGCCCCAGCATTTT. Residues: CASSEQGIRQPQHF.

The CDR3: CASSSRDSNQPQHF. The CDR3 nucleotides are TGCGCCAGCAGCTCTCGGGACAGCAATCAGCCCCAGCATTTT. The V call is TRBV4-1, the J call TRBJ1-5, with a possible D match to TRBD1 (5 bases). The germline V gene has CDR1 MGHRA and CDR2 YSYEKL. V lost 5 bases and J lost 1, with 9 bases in between. The CDR3 loop spans 14 amino acids.

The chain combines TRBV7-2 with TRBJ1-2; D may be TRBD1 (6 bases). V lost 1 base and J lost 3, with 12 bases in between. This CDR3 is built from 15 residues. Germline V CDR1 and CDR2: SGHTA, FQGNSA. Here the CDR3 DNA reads TGTGCCAGCAGCTTAGAAGTCAGGGGCGACTATGGCTACACCTTC. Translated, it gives CASSLEVRGDYGYTF.

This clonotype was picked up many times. The CDR3 DNA reads as TGCAGCGTTGTCCTAGCGTCGGGGGGATCCTACGAGCAGTACTTC. Its translation is CSVVLASGGSYEQYF. V and J are TRBV29-1 and TRBJ2-7; 7 nucleotides agree with TRBD2. V gave up 4 bases and J gave up 1 base; unmatched junction bases: 10. This CDR3 has 15 amino acids. CDR1 and CDR2 (germline): SQVTM, ANQGSEA.

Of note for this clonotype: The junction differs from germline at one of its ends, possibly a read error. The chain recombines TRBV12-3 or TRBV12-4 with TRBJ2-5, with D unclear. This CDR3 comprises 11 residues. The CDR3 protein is CASSLGETRYF. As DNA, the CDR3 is TGTGCCAGCAGCCTCGGCGAGACCCGGTACTTC.

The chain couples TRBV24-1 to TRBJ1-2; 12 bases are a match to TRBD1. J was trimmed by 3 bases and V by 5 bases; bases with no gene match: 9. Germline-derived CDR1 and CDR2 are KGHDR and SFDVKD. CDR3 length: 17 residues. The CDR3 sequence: CATSGPTRDRGHYGYTF. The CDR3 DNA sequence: TGTGCCACCAGTGGCCCAACCCGGGACAGGGGGCACTATGGCTACACCTTC.

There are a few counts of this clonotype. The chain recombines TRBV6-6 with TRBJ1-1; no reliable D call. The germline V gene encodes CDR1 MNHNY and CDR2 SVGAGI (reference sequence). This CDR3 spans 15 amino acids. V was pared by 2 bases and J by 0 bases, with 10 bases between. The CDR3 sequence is CASSYTEPMNTEAFF. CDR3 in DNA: TGTGCCAGCAGTTACACTGAACCCATGAACACTGAAGCTTTCTTT.

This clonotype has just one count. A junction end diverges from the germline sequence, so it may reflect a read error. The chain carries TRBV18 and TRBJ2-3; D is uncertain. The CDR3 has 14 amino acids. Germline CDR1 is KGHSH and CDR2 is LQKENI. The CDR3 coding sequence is TGTGCCAGCCCACCGCGACGGAACACAGATACGCAGTATTTT. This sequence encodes CASPPRRNTDTQYF.

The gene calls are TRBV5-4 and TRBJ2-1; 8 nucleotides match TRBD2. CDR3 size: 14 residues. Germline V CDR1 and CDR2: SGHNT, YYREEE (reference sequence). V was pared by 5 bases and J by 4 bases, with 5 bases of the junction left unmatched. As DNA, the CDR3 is TGTGCCAGCAGGGAGACTAGCGCTTACAATGAGCAGTTCTTC. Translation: CASRETSAYNEQFF.

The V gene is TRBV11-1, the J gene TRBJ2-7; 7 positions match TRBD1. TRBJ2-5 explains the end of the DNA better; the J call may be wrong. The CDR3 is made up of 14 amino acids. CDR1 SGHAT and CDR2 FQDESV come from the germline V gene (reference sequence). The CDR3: CASSVQGLEETQYF. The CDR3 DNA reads TGTGCCAGCAGCGTACAGGGGTTGGAGGAGACCCAGTACTTC.

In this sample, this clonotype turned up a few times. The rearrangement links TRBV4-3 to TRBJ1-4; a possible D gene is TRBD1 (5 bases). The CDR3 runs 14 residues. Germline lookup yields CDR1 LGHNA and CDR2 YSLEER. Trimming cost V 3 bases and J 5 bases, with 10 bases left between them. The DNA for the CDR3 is TGCGCCAGCAGCCACCGGGACCTCAATGAAAAACTGTTTTTT. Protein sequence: CASSHRDLNEKLFF.

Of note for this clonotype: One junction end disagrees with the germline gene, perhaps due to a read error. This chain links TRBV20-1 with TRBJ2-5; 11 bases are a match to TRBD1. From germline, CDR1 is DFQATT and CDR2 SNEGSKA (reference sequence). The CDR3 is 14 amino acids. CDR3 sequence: CSPRTGGHQETQYF. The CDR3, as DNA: TGCAGTCCTAGGACAGGGGGCCACCAAGAGACCCAGTACTTC.

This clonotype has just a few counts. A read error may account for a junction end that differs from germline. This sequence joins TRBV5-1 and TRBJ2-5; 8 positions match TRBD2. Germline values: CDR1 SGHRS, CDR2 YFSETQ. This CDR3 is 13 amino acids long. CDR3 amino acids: CASSFGGGETQYF. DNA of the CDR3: TGTGCCAGCAGCTTCGGGGGGGGAGAGACCCAGTACTTC.

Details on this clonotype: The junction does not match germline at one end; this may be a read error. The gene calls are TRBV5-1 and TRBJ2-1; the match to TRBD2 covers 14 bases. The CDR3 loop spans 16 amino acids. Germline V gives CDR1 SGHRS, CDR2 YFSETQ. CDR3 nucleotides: TGCGCCAGCAGCCAACTGGGACTAGCGGGAGCTAATGAGCAGCTCTTC. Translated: CASSQLGLAGANEQLF.

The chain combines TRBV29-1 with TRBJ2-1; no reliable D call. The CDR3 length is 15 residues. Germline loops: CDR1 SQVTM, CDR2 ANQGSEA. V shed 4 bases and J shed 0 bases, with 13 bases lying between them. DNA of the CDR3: TGCAGCGTTGGACGCGTCTTGAGCTCCTACAATGAGCAGTTCTTC. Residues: CSVGRVLSSYNEQFF.

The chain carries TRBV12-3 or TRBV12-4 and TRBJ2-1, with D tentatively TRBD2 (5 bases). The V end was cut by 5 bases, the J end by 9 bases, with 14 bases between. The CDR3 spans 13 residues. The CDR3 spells CASSQTRSSEQFF. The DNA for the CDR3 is TGTGCCAGCAGTCAAACTAGGAGTTCTGAGCAGTTCTTC.

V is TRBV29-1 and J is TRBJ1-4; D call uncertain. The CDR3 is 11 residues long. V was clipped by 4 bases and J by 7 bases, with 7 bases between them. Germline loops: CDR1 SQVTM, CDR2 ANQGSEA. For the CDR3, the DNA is TGCAGCGTTGGACGGGCTGAAAAACTGTTTTTT. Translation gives CSVGRAEKLFF. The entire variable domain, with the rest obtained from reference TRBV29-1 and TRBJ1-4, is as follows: SAVISQKPSRDICQRGTSLTIQCQVDSQVTMMFWYRQQPGQSLTLIATANQGSEATYESGFVIDKFPISRPNLTFSTLTVSNMSPEDSSIYLCSVGRAEKLFFGSGTQLSVL.

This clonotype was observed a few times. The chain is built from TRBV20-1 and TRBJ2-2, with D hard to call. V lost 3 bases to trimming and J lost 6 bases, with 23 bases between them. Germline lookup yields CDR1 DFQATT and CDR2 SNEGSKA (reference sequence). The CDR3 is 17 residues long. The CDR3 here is CSARAPRGRTAPGELFF. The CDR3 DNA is TGCAGTGCTAGGGCTCCGCGAGGTCGGACCGCCCCCGGGGAGCTGTTTTTT.

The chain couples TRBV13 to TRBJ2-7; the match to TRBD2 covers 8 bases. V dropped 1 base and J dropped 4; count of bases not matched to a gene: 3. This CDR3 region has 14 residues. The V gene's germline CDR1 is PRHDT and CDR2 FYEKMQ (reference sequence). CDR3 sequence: CASSLAGLVYEQYF. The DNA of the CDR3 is TGTGCCAGCAGCTTAGCGGGACTAGTTTACGAGCAGTACTTC.

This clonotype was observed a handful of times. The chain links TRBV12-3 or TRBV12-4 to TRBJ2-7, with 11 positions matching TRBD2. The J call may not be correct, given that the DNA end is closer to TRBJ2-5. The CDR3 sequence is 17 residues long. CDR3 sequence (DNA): TGTGCCAGCAGTCCCAGTAGCGGGAGGGGCGTTCGAAAGACCCAGTACTTC. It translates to CASSPSSGRGVRKTQYF.

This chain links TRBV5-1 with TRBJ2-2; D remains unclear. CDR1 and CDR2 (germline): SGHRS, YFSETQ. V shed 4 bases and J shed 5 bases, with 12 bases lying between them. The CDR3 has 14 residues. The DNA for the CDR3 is TGCGCCAGCAGCCCCGGATCGTATACCGGGGAGCTGTTTTTT. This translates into CASSPGSYTGELFF.

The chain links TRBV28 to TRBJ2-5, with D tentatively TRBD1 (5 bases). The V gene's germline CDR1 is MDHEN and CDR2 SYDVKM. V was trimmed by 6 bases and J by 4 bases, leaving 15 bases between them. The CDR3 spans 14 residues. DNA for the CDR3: TGTGCCAGCAGAGGTCAGGGCATGGGAGAGACCCAGTACTTC. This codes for CASRGQGMGETQYF.

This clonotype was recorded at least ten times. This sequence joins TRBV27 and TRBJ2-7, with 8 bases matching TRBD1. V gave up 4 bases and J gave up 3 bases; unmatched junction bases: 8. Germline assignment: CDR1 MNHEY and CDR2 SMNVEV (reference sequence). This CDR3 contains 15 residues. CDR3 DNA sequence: TGTGCCAGCAGTTCCGACAGGGGAGACTACTACGAGCAGTACTTC. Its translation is CASSSDRGDYYEQYF.

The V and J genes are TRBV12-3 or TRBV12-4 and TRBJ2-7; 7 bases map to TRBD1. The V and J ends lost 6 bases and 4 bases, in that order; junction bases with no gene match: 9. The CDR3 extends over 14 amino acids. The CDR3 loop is CASSSVTGEYEQYF. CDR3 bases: TGTGCCAGCAGCTCGGTAACAGGGGAATACGAGCAGTACTTC.

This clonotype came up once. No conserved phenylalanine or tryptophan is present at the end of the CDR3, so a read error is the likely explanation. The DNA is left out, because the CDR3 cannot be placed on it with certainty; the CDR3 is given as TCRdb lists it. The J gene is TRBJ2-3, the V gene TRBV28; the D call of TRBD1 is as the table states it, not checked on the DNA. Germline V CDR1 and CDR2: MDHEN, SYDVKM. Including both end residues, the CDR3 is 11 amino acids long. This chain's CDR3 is CASMTMGGALL.

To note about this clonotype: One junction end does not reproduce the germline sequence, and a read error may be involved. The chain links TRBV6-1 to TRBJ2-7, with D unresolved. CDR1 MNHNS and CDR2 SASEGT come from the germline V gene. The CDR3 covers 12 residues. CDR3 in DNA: TGTGCCAGCAGTCCACAAGCCTACGAGCGGTACTTC. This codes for CASSPQAYERYF.

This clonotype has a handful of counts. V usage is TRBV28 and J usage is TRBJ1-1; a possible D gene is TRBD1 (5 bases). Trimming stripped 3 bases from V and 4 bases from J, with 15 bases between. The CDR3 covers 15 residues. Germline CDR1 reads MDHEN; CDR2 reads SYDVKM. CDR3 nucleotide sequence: TGTGCCAGCAGTTTCGTGAGGCTTGGGGCCACTGAAGCTTTCTTT. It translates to CASSFVRLGATEAFF.

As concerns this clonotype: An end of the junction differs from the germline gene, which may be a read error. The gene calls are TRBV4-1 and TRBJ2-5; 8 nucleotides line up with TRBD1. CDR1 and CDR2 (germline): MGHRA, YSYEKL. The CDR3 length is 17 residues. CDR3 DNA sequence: TGTGCCAGCAGCCAAGATAACTACCGGGACAGGTACAATGAGCAGTACTTC. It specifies CASSQDNYRDRYNEQYF.

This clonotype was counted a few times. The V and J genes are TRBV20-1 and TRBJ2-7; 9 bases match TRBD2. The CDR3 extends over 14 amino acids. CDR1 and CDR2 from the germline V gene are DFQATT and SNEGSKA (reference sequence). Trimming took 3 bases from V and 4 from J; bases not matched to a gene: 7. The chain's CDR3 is CSARIPSGKYEQYF. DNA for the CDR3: TGCAGTGCTAGGATACCTAGCGGGAAATACGAGCAGTACTTC.

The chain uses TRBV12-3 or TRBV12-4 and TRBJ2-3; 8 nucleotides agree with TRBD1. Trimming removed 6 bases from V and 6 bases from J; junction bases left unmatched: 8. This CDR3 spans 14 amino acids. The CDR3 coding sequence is TGTGCCAGCAGGGCGGACAGGGCGTCGGATACGCAGTATTTT. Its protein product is CASRADRASDTQYF.